This TCR beta chain emerged from a study of shared clonotypes between healthy human individuals (TCRdb year 2020). Background for the entire study: The cohort comprised a couple of women and a few men aged 18 to 49 years. Per donor, leukapheresis produced somewhere between about 0.94 and 9.5 billion PBMCs. To increase sequencing depth and limit assay-specific biases, TCR repertoire library preparation and sequencing were carried out by different laboratories using diverse techniques. To estimate repertoire size and how much clonotype sharing occurs between individuals, the study deeply sequenced the blood TCR repertoires of roughly 5 healthy adults. Study-level results and caveats: Sampling was restricted to blood, and TCR repertoires in tissues likely differ from the TCR repertoires found in blood. Pairwise subsampling indicated that sequencing depth was expected to affect the degree of clonotype sharing among donors. The small number of donors limited the genetic and exposure-history diversity represented.

Turning to this clone: Its antigen is currently not known. Base qualities were left out, and no much larger clone turns up one base away.

TCR CDR3 regions were amplified from genomic DNA by multiplex PCR using the deep immunoSEQ assay. Extracted genomic DNA from each cell subset was distributed evenly across all wells of several immunoSEQ 96-well plates, and each plate was treated as a replicate. For unsorted PBMC, each replicate PCR was loaded with approximately 0.3 ug genomic DNA, equivalent to about 30,000 T cell genomes. Ten immunoSEQ deep assay plates were used to sequence unsorted PBMC genomic DNA. The purified libraries were quantified using a Qubit 3.0 fluorometer, sized with a Bioanalyzer 2100, and then quantified again using the KAPA Library Quantification kit. Every immunoSEQ 96-well plate was sequenced on a separate single-read 150-cycle Illumina NextSeq 550 flow cell. For the original study's pipeline: Because only junctional sequences without quality scores were contained in the immunoSEQ output, filtering matching that applied to full-length reads could not be performed. To assign V/J genes and CDR3, sequences were annotated using PyIR, a Python wrapper for IgBLAST v1.9, with IMGT germline references. Reads were filtered out if the reads had weak V/J assignments (E-value above 1e-6), no CDR3, stop codons, out-of-frame junctions, or ambiguous translated residues. V3J clonotypes were defined as sequences sharing an identical inferred V gene, J gene, and CDR3 amino acid sequence. The percentage overlap between two repertoires was calculated by dividing the number of shared unique clonotypes by the size of the smaller repertoire. Repertoire richness was assessed with RTK rarefaction, the Chao1 estimator, and Recon v2.1 estimates of unobserved clonotypes. The source is immuneACCESS, and TCRdb retained only in-frame sequences with V and J called. Part of the clones is not carried over; for the studies checked, unresolved V genes explain less than half of this, and the remainder is unexplained. That table gives V, J and clone size, and the DNA gave D and trimming. This sample holds some 480,000 clones; 70% to 80% were observed only once. The top ten hold approximately 12% of the sample.

Donors were healthy HIV-negative adults with no recently reported acute infections or vaccinations. Every donor was a Caucasian adult residing in Nashville, Tennessee, USA. For unsorted samples, around 90 million PBMCs were counted, and genomic DNA was extracted using the QIAamp DNA Blood Mini kit. Blood was obtained by leukapheresis, after which PBMCs were separated by Ficoll-Histopaque density gradient centrifugation and cryopreserved in liquid nitrogen vapor phase. At the junction V is shortened by 1 base and J by 0 bases; bases outside the gene matches: 3. From a lookup of the germline V gene, CDR1 and CDR2 are SGHVS and FQNEAQ. The CDR3 runs 15 amino acids, cysteine and phenylalanine included. Only the CDR3 DNA stays, 45 bases, in frame from base 1.

The rearranged segments are TRBV7-8 and TRBJ2-7, with 7 junctional bases fitting TRBD2. The sample was PBMCs. This TCR was recovered from a woman aged 40 to 50 in good health. Some clones in this sample may be carry-over from other donors' samples. The nucleotides read TGTGCCAGCAGCTTAGGGGTAGCGGGCTCCTACGAGCAGTACTTC. The translation is CASSLGVAGSYEQYF.